These T cell receptor beta chains were read from a single sample in a study of CD8+ T cells in alopecia areata. Data came from immunoSEQ multiplex PCR; TCRdb stores just in-frame clones and leaves some out. The table lists under 300,000 clones, approximately 60% of them singletons. This specimen was CD4+ T cells sorted from blood, taken around week 52, from a patient treated with tofacitinib. These receptor sequences come from a human donor with alopecia areata. CDR3s include the opening cysteine and the closing phenylalanine or tryptophan. The D gene is left open where the match is weak. The size of a clone is reported for some rows only, either as once, few or many, or as a class for expanded clones.

V gene: TRBV9; clone size: -; J gene: TRBJ1-2; D gene: TRBD1; CDR3 DNA: TGTGCCAGCAGCGTAGCATCGGGACAGGGCTATGGCTACACCTTC; CDR3 protein: CASSVASGQGYGYTF
V gene: TRBV7-2; clone size: -; J gene: TRBJ1-5; D gene: -; CDR3 DNA: TGTGCCAGCAGCCTAACAACAGGGATCAATCAGCCCCAGCATTTT; CDR3 protein: CASSLTTGINQPQHF
V gene: TRBV9; clone size: -; J gene: TRBJ2-5; D gene: TRBD2; CDR3 DNA: TGTGCCAGCAGCCCCAGACTAGCGGGGGGTCCTCAAGAGACCCAGTACTTC; CDR3 protein: CASSPRLAGGPQETQYF
V gene: TRBV9; clone size: -; J gene: TRBJ2-7; D gene: -; CDR3 DNA: TGTGCCAGCAGCGTAGCCATCGGCCACGAGCAGTACTTC; CDR3 protein: CASSVAIGHEQYF
V gene: TRBV7-3; clone size: -; J gene: TRBJ2-5; D gene: -; CDR3 DNA: TGTGCCAGCAGCTTAACTGGGGGCTTGGAGACCCAGTACTTC; CDR3 protein: CASSLTGGLETQYF
V gene: TRBV5-1; clone size: -; J gene: TRBJ2-5; D gene: -; CDR3 DNA: TGCGCCAGCAGCTTGGAGGGATCGGAGACCCAGTACTTC; CDR3 protein: CASSLEGSETQYF
V gene: TRBV4-1; clone size: -; J gene: TRBJ1-5; D gene: -; CDR3 DNA: TGCGCCAGCAGCCAAGGGCAGCTGGGCTATAGCAATCAGCCCCAGCATTTT; CDR3 protein: CASSQGQLGYSNQPQHF
V gene: TRBV7-9; clone size: -; J gene: TRBJ2-5; D gene: TRBD1; CDR3 DNA: TGTGCCAGCAGCTTCACAGGGGGCTTCACGTACCAAGAGACCCAGTACTTC; CDR3 protein: CASSFTGGFTYQETQYF
V gene: TRBV5-6; clone size: few; J gene: TRBJ2-5; D gene: -; CDR3 DNA: TGTGCCAGCAGCTTGGCTGCCTCCGAGACCCAGTACTTC; CDR3 protein: CASSLAASETQYF
V gene: TRBV15; clone size: -; J gene: TRBJ1-2; D gene: -; CDR3 DNA: TGTGCCACCAGCCCGTCAAGGACCGACTATGGCTACACCTTC; CDR3 protein: CATSPSRTDYGYTF
V gene: TRBV7-2; clone size: -; J gene: TRBJ2-5; D gene: TRBD1; CDR3 DNA: TGTGCCAGCAGCTTAGAGCCCGGGACAGCCTCCGAGACCCAGTACTTC; CDR3 protein: CASSLEPGTASETQYF
V gene: TRBV7-8; clone size: -; J gene: TRBJ2-3; D gene: -; CDR3 DNA: TGTGCCAGCAGCTTTGGGGGGACAGCAGATACGCAGTATTTT; CDR3 protein: CASSFGGTADTQYF
V gene: TRBV9; clone size: -; J gene: TRBJ2-5; D gene: TRBD1; CDR3 DNA: TGTGCCAGCAGCGTAGGGGGACAGGTCGGGCTGGAGACCCAGTACTTC; CDR3 protein: CASSVGGQVGLETQYF
V gene: TRBV30; clone size: -; J gene: TRBJ2-3; D gene: -; CDR3 DNA: TGTGCCTGGAGTGGCGGTCAGGGCACAGATACGCAGTATTTT; CDR3 protein: CAWSGGQGTDTQYF
V gene: TRBV30; clone size: -; J gene: TRBJ1-5; D gene: -; CDR3 DNA: TGTGCCTGGAGTGTCTCGATCAATCAGCCCCAGCATTTT; CDR3 protein: CAWSVSINQPQHF
V gene: TRBV29-1; clone size: -; J gene: TRBJ2-5; D gene: -; CDR3 DNA: TGCAGCGTTGAACGGTGGGGGGCTCAGGCGAACCAAGAGACCCAGTACTTC; CDR3 protein: CSVERWGAQANQETQYF
V gene: TRBV10-2; clone size: few; J gene: TRBJ2-3; D gene: -; CDR3 DNA: TGCGCCAGCCGGGCAAACGTTAACACAGATACGCAGTATTTT; CDR3 protein: CASRANVNTDTQYF
V gene: TRBV30; clone size: -; J gene: TRBJ2-1; D gene: TRBD2; CDR3 DNA: TGTGCCTGGAGAAGACTAGCGGGGAATGAGCAGTTCTTC; CDR3 protein: CAWRRLAGNEQFF
V gene: TRBV29-1; clone size: few; J gene: TRBJ2-3; D gene: -; CDR3 DNA: TGCAGCGGGCCGGTGGGAGATACGCAGTATTTT; CDR3 protein: CSGPVGDTQYF
V gene: TRBV6-5; clone size: few; J gene: TRBJ1-6; D gene: -; CDR3 DNA: TGTGCCAGCAGACCATCTGGAAATTCACCCCTCCACTTT; CDR3 protein: CASRPSGNSPLHF
V gene: TRBV6-1; clone size: -; J gene: TRBJ2-1; D gene: -; CDR3 DNA: TGTGCCAGCAGGGCCGCCGGGAACAATGAGCAGTTCTTC; CDR3 protein: CASRAAGNNEQFF
V gene: TRBV5-6; clone size: -; J gene: TRBJ2-5; D gene: -; CDR3 DNA: TGTGCCAGCAGCTTGGGGTCTAGCGTAGAGACCCAGTACTTC; CDR3 protein: CASSLGSSVETQYF
V gene: TRBV2; clone size: -; J gene: TRBJ1-5; D gene: -; CDR3 DNA: TGTGCCAGCAGTGAAGGGACCAGTCGCAATCAGCCCCAGCATTTT; CDR3 protein: CASSEGTSRNQPQHF
V gene: TRBV11-1; clone size: few; J gene: TRBJ2-7; D gene: -; CDR3 DNA: TGTGCCAGCAGCTTATCGTGGGCAAGCGAGCAGTACTTC; CDR3 protein: CASSLSWASEQYF
V gene: TRBV11-2; clone size: -; J gene: TRBJ2-5; D gene: -; CDR3 DNA: TGTGCCAGCAGCGCTGGGACCACGGCTGAAGAGACCCAGTACTTC; CDR3 protein: CASSAGTTAEETQYF
V gene: TRBV7-8; clone size: few; J gene: TRBJ1-3; D gene: -; CDR3 DNA: TGTGCCAGCAGCTTAAGGTTGGCTGTCTCTGGAAACACCATATATTTT; CDR3 protein: CASSLRLAVSGNTIYF
V gene: TRBV29-1; clone size: -; J gene: TRBJ1-1; D gene: TRBD1; CDR3 DNA: TGCAGCGTTGAAACAGGGGTGAACACTGAAGCTTTCTTT; CDR3 protein: CSVETGVNTEAFF
V gene: TRBV7-2; clone size: few; J gene: TRBJ1-6; D gene: -; CDR3 DNA: TGTGCCAGCAGCTTAGATCGGCAGGGAGGTTCACCCCTCCACTTT; CDR3 protein: CASSLDRQGGSPLHF
V gene: TRBV7-8; clone size: -; J gene: TRBJ1-2; D gene: -; CDR3 DNA: TGTGCCAGCAGCCCAGGGAGGGCCTATGGCTACACCTTC; CDR3 protein: CASSPGRAYGYTF
V gene: TRBV5-1; clone size: once; J gene: TRBJ1-5; D gene: -; CDR3 DNA: TGCGCCAGCAGCCCCGGAGGGGGGCTTAATAGCAATCAGCCCCAGCATTTT; CDR3 protein: CASSPGGGLNSNQPQHF
V gene: TRBV15; clone size: -; J gene: TRBJ2-3; D gene: -; CDR3 DNA: TGTGCCACCAGCAGAGGCCCTAGGGATACGCAGTATTTT; CDR3 protein: CATSRGPRDTQYF
V gene: TRBV5-4; clone size: -; J gene: TRBJ1-1; D gene: -; CDR3 DNA: TGTGCCAGCAGCCAAACCCGGGGTGAAGCTTTCTTT; CDR3 protein: CASSQTRGEAFF
V gene: TRBV7-6; clone size: -; J gene: TRBJ2-7; D gene: -; CDR3 DNA: TGTGCCAGCAGCTTAAACGCAGTCTACGAGCAGTACTTC; CDR3 protein: CASSLNAVYEQYF
V gene: TRBV7-2; clone size: few; J gene: TRBJ1-5; D gene: -; CDR3 DNA: TGTGCCAGCAGCGGCAGGACAGATAGCAATCAGCCCCAGCATTTT; CDR3 protein: CASSGRTDSNQPQHF
V gene: TRBV29-1; clone size: -; J gene: TRBJ1-2; D gene: -; CDR3 DNA: TGCAGCGTTCGGGTTCGGGGGGCAGAAGCTAACTATGGCTACACCTTC; CDR3 protein: CSVRVRGAEANYGYTF
V gene: TRBV10-3; clone size: -; J gene: TRBJ2-3; D gene: -; CDR3 DNA: TGTGCCATCAGTAACAGGGACACGCAGTATTTT; CDR3 protein: CAISNRDTQYF
V gene: TRBV10-3; clone size: -; J gene: TRBJ1-5; D gene: TRBD1; CDR3 DNA: TGTGCCATCAGTGAGTCAGGGGGCGGTCAGCCCCAGCATTTT; CDR3 protein: CAISESGGGQPQHF
V gene: TRBV7-8; clone size: -; J gene: TRBJ2-6; D gene: -; CDR3 DNA: TGTGCCAGCAGCTCCACCTCGGGGGTTGGGACTTCTGGGGCCAACGTCCTGACTTTC; CDR3 protein: CASSSTSGVGTSGANVLTF
V gene: TRBV7-6; clone size: -; J gene: TRBJ2-7; D gene: -; CDR3 DNA: TGTGCCAGCAGCTTAAACGCAGTCTACGAGCGGTACTTC; CDR3 protein: CASSLNAVYERYF
V gene: TRBV29-1; clone size: once; J gene: TRBJ1-1; D gene: TRBD1; CDR3 DNA: TGCAGCGTTGGCAGGGGGCGGGAGGCCACTGAAGCTTTCTTT; CDR3 protein: CSVGRGREATEAFF
V gene: TRBV29-1; clone size: -; J gene: TRBJ2-7; D gene: TRBD1; CDR3 DNA: TGCAGCGTTGACAGTGGCAGGGGGCTCGACGAGCAGTACTTC; CDR3 protein: CSVDSGRGLDEQYF
V gene: TRBV4-1; clone size: -; J gene: TRBJ1-5; D gene: TRBD1; CDR3 DNA: TGCGCCAGCAGCCGATGGACAGGGGGTAATCAGCCCCAGCATTTT; CDR3 protein: CASSRWTGGNQPQHF
V gene: TRBV7-9; clone size: -; J gene: TRBJ2-3; D gene: -; CDR3 DNA: TGTGCCAGCAGCTTAGGACAGCCCACAGATACGCAGTATTTT; CDR3 protein: CASSLGQPTDTQYF
V gene: TRBV4-3; clone size: -; J gene: TRBJ1-2; D gene: -; CDR3 DNA: TGCGCCAGCAGCGAATTGGGATCCTATGGCTACACCTTC; CDR3 protein: CASSELGSYGYTF
V gene: TRBV11-1; clone size: -; J gene: TRBJ2-5; D gene: TRBD2; CDR3 DNA: TGTGCCAGCAGCTTAGGAACTAGCGGGGGAGAGACCCAGTACTTC; CDR3 protein: CASSLGTSGGETQYF
V gene: TRBV7-9; clone size: few; J gene: TRBJ1-1; D gene: -; CDR3 DNA: TGTGCCAGCTCGAGATTGAACACTGAAGCTTTCTTT; CDR3 protein: CASSRLNTEAFF
V gene: TRBV25-1; clone size: -; J gene: TRBJ2-7; D gene: -; CDR3 DNA: TGTGCCAGCAGTGAACGGGGGAACTCCTACGAGCAGTACTTC; CDR3 protein: CASSERGNSYEQYF
V gene: TRBV6-5; clone size: -; J gene: TRBJ1-2; D gene: TRBD1; CDR3 DNA: TGTGCCACTGTGGGTCAGGGGGCGAGTGGCTACACCTTC; CDR3 protein: CATVGQGASGYTF
V gene: TRBV7-3; clone size: -; J gene: TRBJ2-3; D gene: TRBD2; CDR3 DNA: TGTGCCAGCAGCCTGGGACTAGCGGGGGATACGCAGTATTTT; CDR3 protein: CASSLGLAGDTQYF
V gene: TRBV6-6; clone size: -; J gene: TRBJ1-2; D gene: -; CDR3 DNA: TGTGCCAGCAGTTACCCGACAGGAAAGAAGTACTATGGCTACACCTTC; CDR3 protein: CASSYPTGKKYYGYTF
V gene: TRBV7-6; clone size: few; J gene: TRBJ2-7; D gene: -; CDR3 DNA: TGTGCCAGCAGCCGATGGAGATCCGAGCAGTACTTC; CDR3 protein: CASSRWRSEQYF
V gene: TRBV6-5; clone size: few; J gene: TRBJ2-1; D gene: -; CDR3 DNA: TGTGCCAGCAGTTACGGATATCTGATGGGAAATGAGCAGTTCTTC; CDR3 protein: CASSYGYLMGNEQFF
V gene: TRBV29-1; clone size: -; J gene: TRBJ2-5; D gene: -; CDR3 DNA: TGCAGCGTTGAAATTGTACAAAAAGAGACCCAGTACTTC; CDR3 protein: CSVEIVQKETQYF
V gene: TRBV19; clone size: -; J gene: TRBJ2-7; D gene: -; CDR3 DNA: TGTGCCAGTAGTCCCGGACAGCCCTACGAGCAGTACTTC; CDR3 protein: CASSPGQPYEQYF